The clone carrying this T cell receptor (beta chain) appeared many times. Its antigen is not identified. This entry is derived from a study of T cells in Graves' hyperthyroidism and ophthalmopathy. Overall study findings and caveats: From stable hyperthyroidism, ophthalmopathy was separated by a 13 V-J model.

The source material, RNA transcripts, was used to amplify TCR beta CDR3 regions. HTBI primers were used for first-round RT-PCR of the TCR CDR3. From the multiplex PCR reads, TCRdb called clonotypes with MiXCR, one entry per CDR3 protein. The sample lists some 720,000 distinct CDR3 sequences, over 15% seen once, with around 8.1% in the top ten. Trimming cost V 5 bases and J 4 bases, with 12 bases left between them. Germline values: CDR1 SGHNT, CDR2 YENEEA. The CDR3 is made up of 14 amino acids. The V and J genes are TRBV11-3 and TRBJ2-1; D is ambiguous. The sequence came from a man between 18 and 29 years old with Graves' hyperthyroidism. Sequenced: blood. The DNA for the CDR3 is TGTGCCAGCAGCAGAGAAGGCGTATACAATGAGCAGTTCTTC. This encodes CASSREGVYNEQFF.